Listed here are 29 T cell receptor beta chains from one sample, sequenced in a study of control samples from healthy donors and cancer patients. The assay was immunoSEQ multiplex PCR, and TCRdb's table has in-frame clones only and misses some. The table has 75,000 to 100,000 clones, 82% seen once. What was sequenced was blood. The receptors here all came from a man aged 55 to 69 in good health.

The V gene is TRBV4-1, the J gene TRBJ1-1; D remains ambiguous. V was shortened by 1 base and J by 0 bases, with 15 bases between the two germline ends. The CDR3 runs to 17 residues. Germline V lookup: CDR1 MGHRA, CDR2 YSYEKL. The CDR3 spells CASSQVRGGVLNTEAFF. The DNA of the CDR3 is TGCGCCAGCAGCCAAGTTCGAGGTGGGGTCTTGAACACTGAAGCTTTCTTT.

This clone was recorded a few times. The rearrangement links TRBV19 to TRBJ2-7, with 7 positions matching TRBD1. CDR1 and CDR2 (germline): LNHDA, SQIVND (reference sequence). Trimming at V came to 5 bases and at J to 3 bases, leaving 7 bases not matched to a gene. CDR3 length: 14 amino acids. The CDR3 coding sequence is TGTGCCAGTAGTTCTACAGGGGTAGGCTACGAGCAGTACTTC. Translated: CASSSTGVGYEQYF.

The chain carries TRBV6-4 and TRBJ2-1, with TRBD1 matching 7 bases. The V segment lost 6 bases and the J segment 6 bases; nucleotides outside the gene matches: 11. CDR1 and CDR2 from the germline V gene are MRHNA and SNTAGT. The CDR3 covers 15 residues. The CDR3 DNA sequence: TGTGCCAGCAGCAAGACAGGGAGTGGGGGCAATGAGCAGTTCTTC. It translates to CASSKTGSGGNEQFF.

The V and J genes are TRBV7-9 and TRBJ1-5; TRBD1 might be the D (6 bases). V was trimmed by 2 bases and J by 4 bases, leaving 9 bases between them. This CDR3 contains 14 residues. In germline, CDR1 is SEHNR, CDR2 FQNEAQ (reference sequence). This CDR3 is CASSLSGDNQPQHF. The CDR3 DNA sequence: TGTGCCAGCAGCTTATCAGGGGATAATCAGCCCCAGCATTTT. The full variable domain, completed using reference TRBV7-9 and TRBJ1-5, is DTGVSQNPRHKITKRGQNVTFRCDPISEHNRLYWYRQTLGQGPEFLTYFQNEAQLEKSRLLSDRFSAERPKGSFSTLEIQRTEQGDSAMYLCASSLSGDNQPQHFGDGTRLSIL.

The V and J genes are TRBV24-1 and TRBJ2-2; no firm D call. V was trimmed by 8 bases and J by 6 bases, leaving 9 bases between them. The CDR3 has 12 amino acids. Germline V CDR1 and CDR2: KGHDR, SFDVKD. The CDR3 nucleotides read TGTGCCACCAACGGCGGCGCCGGGGAGCTGTTTTTT. This codes for CATNGGAGELFF.

J is TRBJ2-5 and V is TRBV6-2 or TRBV6-3, with 13 bases matching TRBD2. J gave up 4 bases and V 2 bases, and 1 base lay outside the gene matches. In germline, CDR1 is MNHEY, CDR2 SVGEGT. This CDR3 is built from 15 residues. The CDR3 here is CASSYTSGGAETQYF. The CDR3 coding sequence is TGTGCCAGCAGTTACACTAGCGGGGGGGCAGAGACCCAGTACTTC.

This chain joins TRBV4-1 and TRBJ2-5; D ambiguous. The germline V gene encodes CDR1 MGHRA and CDR2 YSYEKL. The CDR3 consists of 16 residues. V gave up 0 bases and J gave up 5 bases, with 16 bases separating them. Here the CDR3 DNA reads TGCGCCAGCAGCCAAGAAGGGCCACGCGCCTGGGAGACCCAGTACTTC. Translating it yields CASSQEGPRAWETQYF.

This clone was seen a handful of times. The chain recombines TRBV19 with TRBJ2-2; TRBD2 might be the D (5 bases). The length of the CDR3 is 19 residues. Germline V gene sequence: CDR1 LNHDA, CDR2 SQIVND (reference sequence). V lost 3 bases and J lost 0, with 20 bases in between. The CDR3 bases are TGTGCCAGTAGTATCGGACGAGGAGCGGCGGGCGCGAACACCGGGGAGCTGTTTTTT. Amino acid sequence: CASSIGRGAAGANTGELFF.

This chain uses TRBV5-4 with TRBJ2-7, with D perhaps TRBD1 or TRBD2 (6 bases each). The CDR3 runs to 16 residues. Germline lookup yields CDR1 SGHNT and CDR2 YYREEE (reference sequence). V lost 0 bases and J lost 2, with 15 bases in between. CDR3 bases: TGTGCCAGCAGCTTGGATCGGGGGCGCGCCACCTACGAGCAGTACTTC. This gives the protein CASSLDRGRATYEQYF. The whole variable domain, remainder taken from reference TRBV5-4 and TRBJ2-7, is ETGVTQSPTHLIKTRGQQVTLRCSSQSGHNTVSWYQQALGQGPQFIFQYYREEENGRGNFPPRFSGLQFPNYSSELNVNALELDDSALYLCASSLDRGRATYEQYFGPGTRLTVT.

This sequence joins TRBV3-1 (or the pseudogene TRBV3-2) and TRBJ2-2; TRBD2 might be the D (6 bases). Germline loops: CDR1 LGHDT, CDR2 YNNKEL (reference sequence). CDR3 size: 15 residues. Trimming left V 0 bases short and J 9 bases short, with 14 bases between. As DNA, the CDR3 is TGTGCCAGCAGCCAAGATACGGGGGATAGCAGGGAGCTGTTTTTT. This codes for CASSQDTGDSRELFF.

This rearrangement joins TRBV28 to TRBJ1-5, with no clear D. Germline V gene lookup returns CDR1 MDHEN and CDR2 SYDVKM. The CDR3 sequence is 15 residues long. V gave up 6 bases and J gave up 2 bases, with 14 bases separating them. The CDR3 coding sequence is TGTGCCAGCAGGGCAGAGCTGTTGGGCAATCAGCCCCAGCATTTT. Translation: CASRAELLGNQPQHF.

This clone was seen a few times. The rearrangement uses TRBV6-5 and TRBJ2-7; 7 bases align to TRBD1. CDR3 size: 15 residues. V lost 0 bases to trimming and J lost 4 bases; unmatched junction nucleotides: 6. The germline V gene has CDR1 MNHEY and CDR2 SVGAGI. CDR3 protein: CASSYSIGTAYEQYF. The CDR3 DNA is TGTGCCAGCAGTTACTCGATAGGGACAGCTTACGAGCAGTACTTC.

The chain couples TRBV30 to TRBJ2-5; D perhaps matches TRBD1 (5 bases). Trimming left V 4 bases short and J 4 bases short, with 19 bases between. The CDR3 spans 15 residues. From germline, CDR1 is GTSNPN and CDR2 SVGIG (reference sequence). In nucleotides, the CDR3 is TGTGCCTGGAACTCCTTGGGGCGCCCACCAGAGACCCAGTACTTC. It translates to CAWNSLGRPPETQYF.

The rearrangement uses TRBV18 and TRBJ1-1; D is uncertain. This CDR3 is 13 amino acids long. Trimming removed 4 bases from V and 4 bases from J, with 10 bases in between. Germline V gene data show CDR1 as KGHSH and CDR2 as LQKENI. The CDR3 sequence: CASSRELTTEAFF. The CDR3 nucleotides are TGTGCCAGCTCACGGGAGCTGACCACTGAAGCTTTCTTT. Using reference TRBV18 and TRBJ1-1 for the parts outside the CDR3, the full variable domain is NAGVMQNPRHLVRRRGQEARLRCSPMKGHSHVYWYRQLPEEGLKFMVYLQKENIIDESGMPKERFSAEFPKEGPSILRIQQVVRGDSAAYFCASSRELTTEAFFGQGTRLTVV.

The chain recombines TRBV2 with TRBJ1-5, with D perhaps matching TRBD1 (5 bases). V was cut by 5 bases and J by 7 bases, with 15 bases left in between. The CDR3 is 14 residues long. Germline values: CDR1 SNHLY, CDR2 FYNNEI. This CDR3 reads CASSRGPSGQPQHF. CDR3 bases: TGTGCCAGCAGTCGGGGCCCTAGCGGACAGCCCCAGCATTTT.

This chain joins TRBV30 and TRBJ1-4, with a tentative D call TRBD1 (5 bases). The CDR3 is 13 residues long. The germline CDR1 and CDR2 sequences are GTSNPN and SVGIG (reference sequence). Trimming removed 5 bases from V and 0 bases from J, with 7 bases in between. The CDR3 nucleotides are TGTGCCTGGTCGGGGGCAACTAATGAAAAACTGTTTTTT. Encoded protein: CAWSGATNEKLFF. The full variable domain, completed using reference TRBV30 and TRBJ1-4, is SQTIHQWPATLVQPVGSPLSLECTVEGTSNPNLYWYRQAAGRGLQLLFYSVGIGQISSEVPQNLSASRPQDRQFILSSKKLLLSDSGFYLCAWSGATNEKLFFGSGTQLSVL.

The chain is built from TRBV7-2 and TRBJ1-2; TRBD1 aligns across 8 bases. The CDR3 length is 16 residues. V gave up 5 bases and J gave up 4 bases; unmatched junction bases: 12. Germline loops: CDR1 SGHTA, CDR2 FQGNSA. CDR3 residues: CASSRSGQGSLYGYTF. The CDR3 DNA reads as TGTGCCAGCAGCCGTTCCGGACAGGGATCCCTCTATGGCTACACCTTC.

V usage is TRBV11-1 and J usage is TRBJ2-6, with D perhaps TRBD2 (6 bases). Per the germline V gene, CDR1 is SGHAT and CDR2 is FQDESV (reference sequence). With 1 base removed from V and 5 bases from J, the gap between germline ends came to 12 bases. CDR3 length: 16 amino acids. The CDR3 reads CASSLGDGGRANVLTF. CDR3 in DNA: TGTGCCAGCAGCTTAGGAGACGGAGGGAGGGCCAACGTCCTGACTTTC.

The V gene is TRBV7-3, the J gene TRBJ2-5; D is uncertain. The ends were cut back, 5 bases at V and 2 bases at J, with 12 bases in the middle. The CDR3 loop spans 14 amino acids. CDR1 SGHTA and CDR2 FQGTGA come from the germline V gene. The CDR3 here is CASSPLPNQETQYF. In nucleotides, the CDR3 is TGTGCCAGCAGCCCCCTCCCCAATCAAGAGACCCAGTACTTC.

The chain joins TRBV7-2 to TRBJ2-2; TRBD2 matches at 8 bases. The ends lost 5 bases at V and 2 bases at J; junction bases unmatched: 4. There are 15 residues in the CDR3. The germline CDR1 and CDR2 sequences are SGHTA and FQGNSA. CDR3: CASSATSANTGELFF. CDR3 nucleotides: TGTGCCAGCAGCGCGACTAGCGCCAACACCGGGGAGCTGTTTTTT.

The rearrangement uses TRBV5-8 and TRBJ1-5, with a possible D match to TRBD1 (6 bases). The V end lost 4 bases, the J end lost 7 bases, and 27 bases lay between the germline ends. Germline V gene sequence: CDR1 SGHTS, CDR2 YDEGEE. The CDR3 consists of 18 residues. CDR3 in amino acids: CASSRAGKYGGAWQPQHF. The CDR3 nucleotides read TGTGCCAGCAGCCGGGCGGGGAAGTATGGGGGCGCGTGGCAGCCCCAGCATTTT.

The rearrangement uses TRBV15 and TRBJ2-1; the match to TRBD2 covers 7 bases. The CDR3 is 14 residues long. The germline gives CDR1 LNHNV, CDR2 YYDKDF (reference sequence). V dropped 8 bases and J dropped 5; count of bases not matched to a gene: 9. The CDR3 protein is CATGLGGSDNEQFF. The CDR3 region has the DNA TGTGCCACCGGCTTGGGAGGGTCGGACAATGAGCAGTTCTTC.

V usage is TRBV6-6 and J usage is TRBJ1-2; D call uncertain. CDR1 and CDR2 (germline): MNHNY, SVGAGI (reference sequence). The CDR3 has 14 residues. Deletions cut 5 bases from V and 8 bases from J, with 18 bases between. The CDR3 DNA reads TGTGCCAGCAGTCCCCAGTCGTCGGTAGTGGGCTACACCTTC. It codes for CASSPQSSVVGYTF.

The chain couples TRBV6-2 or TRBV6-3 to TRBJ1-1, with D hard to call. CDR3 length: 16 residues. Trimming took 2 bases from V and 5 from J, leaving 18 bases between them. CDR1 MNHEY and CDR2 SVGEGT come from the germline V gene. The CDR3 nucleotides read TGTGCCAGCAGTTACCCCATTAAGAGGGCGTGGACTGAAGCTTTCTTT. This codes for CASSYPIKRAWTEAFF.

The V gene is TRBV21-1, the J gene TRBJ2-3; the table's D call, TRBD1, has no DNA check behind it. TRBV21-1 is annotated as a pseudogene. The CDR3 is made up of 14 amino acids. CDR3 in amino acids: CASSKTGSTDTQYF. CDR3 coding DNA: TGTGCCAGCAGCAAAACAGGTAGCACAGATACGCAGTATTTT.

The chain recombines TRBV18 with TRBJ1-5; D might be TRBD1 (5 bases). Per the germline V gene, CDR1 is KGHSH and CDR2 is LQKENI. This CDR3 has 14 residues. V lost 6 bases and J 0 bases, leaving 9 bases between the germline ends. CDR3 protein: CASSSTDSNQPQHF. The CDR3 nucleotides are TGTGCCAGCTCTTCGACAGATAGCAATCAGCCCCAGCATTTT.

The genes are TRBV14 and TRBJ2-1; no clear D. The CDR3 consists of 15 residues. The germline gives CDR1 SGHDN, CDR2 FVKESK. With 1 base removed from V and 6 bases from J, the gap between germline ends came to 13 bases. The CDR3 is CASSQGWPTPNEQFF. The CDR3, as DNA: TGTGCCAGCAGCCAAGGTTGGCCTACACCCAATGAGCAGTTCTTC.

The rearrangement uses TRBV5-1 and TRBJ1-4, with 8 bases lining up with TRBD1. The CDR3 extends over 16 amino acids. CDR1 and CDR2 from the germline V gene are SGHRS and YFSETQ. Trimming at V came to 0 bases and at J to 7 bases, leaving 8 bases not matched to a gene. CDR3 nucleotides: TGCGCCAGCAGCTTGGTGTCAAGACAGGGGAGTGAAAAACTGTTTTTT. It yields the protein CASSLVSRQGSEKLFF.

V is TRBV5-1 and J is TRBJ1-1, with 7 bases matching TRBD1. The CDR3 totals 15 residues. The J segment lost 4 bases and the V segment lost 0 bases, leaving 6 bases of the junction unmatched. The germline gives CDR1 SGHRS, CDR2 YFSETQ. This chain's CDR3 is CASSLVTGRGTEAFF. In DNA, the CDR3 is TGCGCCAGCAGCTTGGTGACAGGGAGAGGCACTGAAGCTTTCTTT.